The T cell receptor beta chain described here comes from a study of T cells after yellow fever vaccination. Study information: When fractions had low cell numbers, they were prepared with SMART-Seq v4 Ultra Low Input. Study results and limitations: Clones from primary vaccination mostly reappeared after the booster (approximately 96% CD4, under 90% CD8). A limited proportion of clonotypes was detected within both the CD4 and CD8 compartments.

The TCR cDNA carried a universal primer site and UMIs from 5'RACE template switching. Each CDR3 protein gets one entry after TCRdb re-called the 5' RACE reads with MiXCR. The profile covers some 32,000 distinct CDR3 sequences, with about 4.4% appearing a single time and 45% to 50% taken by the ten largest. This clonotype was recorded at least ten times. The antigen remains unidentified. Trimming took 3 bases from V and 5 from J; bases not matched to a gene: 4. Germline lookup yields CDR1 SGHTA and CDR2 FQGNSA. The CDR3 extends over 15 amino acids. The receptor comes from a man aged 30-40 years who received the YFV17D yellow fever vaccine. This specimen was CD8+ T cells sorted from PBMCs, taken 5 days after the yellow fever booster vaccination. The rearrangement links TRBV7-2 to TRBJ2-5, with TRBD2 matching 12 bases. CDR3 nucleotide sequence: TGTGCCAGCAGCTTTGGACTAGCGGGAAGCGAGACCCAGTACTTC. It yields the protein CASSFGLAGSETQYF. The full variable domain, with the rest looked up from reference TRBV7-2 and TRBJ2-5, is GAGVSQSPSNKVTEKGKDVELRCDPISGHTALYWYRQSLGQGLEFLIYFQGNSAPDKSGLPSDRFSAERTGGSVSTLTIQRTQQEDSAVYLCASSFGLAGSETQYFGPGTRLLVL.